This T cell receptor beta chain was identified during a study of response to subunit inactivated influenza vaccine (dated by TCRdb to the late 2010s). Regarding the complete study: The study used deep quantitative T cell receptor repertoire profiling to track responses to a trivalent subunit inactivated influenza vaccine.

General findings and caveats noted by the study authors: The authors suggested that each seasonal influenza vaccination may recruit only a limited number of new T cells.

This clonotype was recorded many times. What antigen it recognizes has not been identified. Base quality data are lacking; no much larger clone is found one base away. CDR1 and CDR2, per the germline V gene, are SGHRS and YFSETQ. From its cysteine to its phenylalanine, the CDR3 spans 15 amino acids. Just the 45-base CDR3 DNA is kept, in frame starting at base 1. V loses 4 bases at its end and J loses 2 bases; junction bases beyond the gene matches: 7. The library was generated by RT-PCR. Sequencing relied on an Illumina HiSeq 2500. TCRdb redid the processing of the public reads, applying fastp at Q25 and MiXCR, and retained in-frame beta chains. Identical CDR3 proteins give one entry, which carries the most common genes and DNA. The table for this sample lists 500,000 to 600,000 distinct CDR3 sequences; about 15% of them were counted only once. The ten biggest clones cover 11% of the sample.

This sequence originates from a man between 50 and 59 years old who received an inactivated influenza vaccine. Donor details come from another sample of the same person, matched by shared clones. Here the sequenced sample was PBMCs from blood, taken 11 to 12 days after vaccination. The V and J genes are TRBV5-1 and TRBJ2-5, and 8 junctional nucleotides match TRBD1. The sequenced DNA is TGCGCCAGCAGCAGGGGTGGACAGGGACAAGAGACCCAGTACTTC. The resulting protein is CASSRGGQGQETQYF.